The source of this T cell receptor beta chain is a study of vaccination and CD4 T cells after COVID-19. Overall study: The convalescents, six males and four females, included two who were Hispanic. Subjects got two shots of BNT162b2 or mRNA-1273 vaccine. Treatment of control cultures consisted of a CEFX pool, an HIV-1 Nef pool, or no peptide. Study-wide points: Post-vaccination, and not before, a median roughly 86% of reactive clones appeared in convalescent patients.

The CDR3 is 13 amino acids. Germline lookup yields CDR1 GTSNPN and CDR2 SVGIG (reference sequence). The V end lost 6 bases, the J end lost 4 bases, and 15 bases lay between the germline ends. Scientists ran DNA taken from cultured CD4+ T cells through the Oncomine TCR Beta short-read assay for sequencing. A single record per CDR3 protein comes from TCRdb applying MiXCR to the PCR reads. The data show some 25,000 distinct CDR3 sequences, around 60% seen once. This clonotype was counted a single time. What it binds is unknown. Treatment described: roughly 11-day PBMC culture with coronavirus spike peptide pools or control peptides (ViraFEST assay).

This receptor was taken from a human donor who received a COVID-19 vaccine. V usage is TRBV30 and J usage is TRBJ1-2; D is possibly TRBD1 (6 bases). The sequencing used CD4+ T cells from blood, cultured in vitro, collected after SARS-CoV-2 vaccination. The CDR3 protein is CACITGFGYGYTF. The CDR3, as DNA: TGTGCCTGTATCACAGGGTTTGGCTATGGCTACACCTTC.